This T cell receptor (beta chain) was sequenced for a study of cytomegalovirus exposure and HLA in healthy donors. The PCR contained 60 Vbeta and 13 Jbeta primers. The repertoire was sequenced with immunoSEQ multiplex PCR; TCRdb's copy has only in-frame clones and lacks some. The sample includes fewer than 120,000 clones, around 78% of them seen just once. Trimming shortened V by 0 bases and J by 3 bases, and 12 bases separated the two germline ends. The germline CDR1 and CDR2 sequences are GTSNPN and SVGIG (reference sequence). The CDR3 has 14 amino acids. This TCR derives from a woman under 40 in good health and CMV-seronegative. The chain links TRBV30 to TRBJ2-7, with a weak D call TRBD2 (5 bases). Sequencing was performed on PBMCs. CDR3: CAWSVTGSHYEQYF. CDR3 sequence (DNA): TGTGCCTGGAGTGTAACGGGGTCCCACTACGAGCAGTACTTC.